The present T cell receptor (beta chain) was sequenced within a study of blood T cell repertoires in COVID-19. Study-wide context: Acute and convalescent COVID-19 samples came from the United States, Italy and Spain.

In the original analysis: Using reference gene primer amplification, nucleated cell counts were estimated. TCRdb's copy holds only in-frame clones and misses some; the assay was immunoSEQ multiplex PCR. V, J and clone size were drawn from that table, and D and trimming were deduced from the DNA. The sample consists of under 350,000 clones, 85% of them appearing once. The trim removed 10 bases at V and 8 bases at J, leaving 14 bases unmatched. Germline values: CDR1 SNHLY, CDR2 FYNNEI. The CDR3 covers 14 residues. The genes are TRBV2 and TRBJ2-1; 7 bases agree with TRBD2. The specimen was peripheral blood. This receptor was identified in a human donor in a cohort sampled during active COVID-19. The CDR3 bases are TGTGCCATAAAACGGGAGGAGGAAAGCGATGAGCAGTTCTTC. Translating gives CAIKREEESDEQFF.